This entry lists 14 T cell receptor beta chains sequenced from one sample in a study of T-cell memory formation after mild COVID-19. TCRdb reanalysed the 5' RACE reads using MiXCR and keeps one entry per CDR3 protein. The repertoire has some 450,000 distinct CDR3 sequences, around 20% of them found once; the top ten carry around 8.4%. Specimen: PBMCs or a T cell subset sorted from them (not recorded which). These receptors were collected from an adult woman who had mild COVID-19 (a few samples of this study predate the infection). Cell type and time point are not known.

This clonotype was detected a few times. The chain links TRBV20-1 to TRBJ2-3, with 9 bases that match TRBD2. The CDR3 consists of 13 residues. V was clipped by 6 bases and J by 6 bases; unmatched bases: 7. Germline CDR1 DFQATT, CDR2 SNEGSKA (reference sequence). CDR3 coding DNA: TGCAGTGCCTTAGCGGGGGCCTTGGATACGCAGTATTTT. Its protein product is CSALAGALDTQYF.

The chain combines TRBV29-1 with TRBJ1-1; D ambiguous. Germline V gene sequence: CDR1 SQVTM, CDR2 ANQGSEA. The CDR3 length is 13 residues. V lost 4 bases, J lost 2 bases, and 11 bases lay in between. CDR3 bases: TGCAGCGTTGGTAGGGATTCCAACACTGAAGCTTTCTTT. Residues: CSVGRDSNTEAFF.

This clonotype was counted between two and nine times. V usage is TRBV15 and J usage is TRBJ2-1; TRBD2 agrees at 7 bases. The length of the CDR3 is 23 residues. V gave up 0 bases and J gave up 4 bases; unmatched junction bases: 27. Germline CDR1 and CDR2: LNHNV and YYDKDF (reference sequence). The CDR3 bases are TGTGCCACCAGCAGAGAGACGTCCCAGATGGGGGGGGTTTGGACCCAAACTTACAATGAGCAGTTCTTC. Its translation is CATSRETSQMGGVWTQTYNEQFF.

The genes are TRBV6-4 and TRBJ2-1; TRBD2 might be the D (5 bases). Germline CDR1 MRHNA, CDR2 SNTAGT. Deletions cut 6 bases from V and 0 bases from J, with 15 bases between. CDR3 length: 16 residues. CDR3 nucleotide sequence: TGTGCCAGCAGCCCCTACCGGACTGACTCCTACAATGAGCAGTTCTTC. Translating it yields CASSPYRTDSYNEQFF.

This clonotype has only a few counts. The rearrangement uses TRBV5-1 and TRBJ2-1, with D tentatively TRBD2 (6 bases). CDR1 and CDR2 from the germline V gene are SGHRS and YFSETQ. The CDR3 sequence is 17 residues long. Trimming shortened V by 1 base and J by 5 bases, and 19 bases separated the two germline ends. CDR3 nucleotides: TGCGCCAGCAGCTTGTCGACGGTCCGGGGGACCAACAATGAGCAGTTCTTC. Its translation is CASSLSTVRGTNNEQFF.

Only a few counts were recorded for this clonotype. The chain recombines TRBV4-1 with TRBJ1-5, with a tentative D call TRBD1 (6 bases). The CDR3 is 16 residues long. Germline V gene lookup returns CDR1 MGHRA and CDR2 YSYEKL. V was trimmed by 1 base and J by 7 bases, leaving 17 bases between them. CDR3 amino acids: CASSQGVGGARQPQHF. The CDR3 DNA follows: TGCGCCAGCAGCCAAGGGGTCGGGGGCGCCAGGCAGCCCCAGCATTTT.

A few counts support this clonotype. This rearrangement joins TRBV7-9 to TRBJ2-3; 11 positions agree with TRBD1. Germline V gene data show CDR1 as SEHNR and CDR2 as FQNEAQ (reference sequence). V shed 0 bases and J 5 bases; nucleotides not matched to a gene: 7. The length of the CDR3 is 17 residues. CDR3 DNA sequence: TGTGCCAGCAGCTTAGCCGGGACAGGGGGTGTTGGAGATACGCAGTATTTT. Protein sequence: CASSLAGTGGVGDTQYF.

This clonotype was observed a few times. The chain combines TRBV24-1 with TRBJ2-1, with 9 bases that match TRBD2. The germline gives CDR1 KGHDR, CDR2 SFDVKD. This CDR3 comprises 15 residues. The J segment lost 10 bases and the V segment lost 0 bases, leaving 6 bases of the junction unmatched. CDR3 nucleotide sequence: TGTGCCACCAGTGATTTGGTAGCGGGAGATGGAGAGCAGTTCTTC. This codes for CATSDLVAGDGEQFF.

There are a few counts of this clonotype. The rearrangement uses TRBV5-1 and TRBJ1-1; 8 positions match TRBD1. This CDR3 is built from 15 residues. J was trimmed by 4 bases and V by 0 bases; bases with no gene match: 5. Germline V gene data show CDR1 as SGHRS and CDR2 as YFSETQ. DNA of the CDR3: TGCGCCAGCAGCTTGGAGGAGGACAGGGTCACTGAAGCTTTCTTT. Translating gives CASSLEEDRVTEAFF.

Only a few counts were recorded for this clonotype. This chain links TRBV7-3 with TRBJ2-1, with a weak D call TRBD2 (5 bases). The CDR3 covers 15 residues. Trimming took 1 base from V and 5 from J, leaving 12 bases between them. CDR1 SGHTA and CDR2 FQGTGA come from the germline V gene. CDR3 sequence (DNA): TGTGCCAGCAGCTTAAGTGGGAGTTTGGACAATGAGCAGTTCTTC. The encoded protein is CASSLSGSLDNEQFF. The full variable domain, completed using reference TRBV7-3 and TRBJ2-1, is GAGVSQTPSNKVTEKGKYVELRCDPISGHTALYWYRQSLGQGPEFLIYFQGTGAADDSGLPNDRFFAVRPEGSVSTLKIQRTERGDSAVYLCASSLSGSLDNEQFFGPGTRLTVL.

V usage is TRBV3-1 and J usage is TRBJ1-6, with TRBD1 matching over 10 bases. The germline V gene encodes CDR1 LGHDT and CDR2 YNNKEL (reference sequence). The length of the CDR3 is 13 residues. Unmatched junction bases numbered 3, after V lost 7 bases and J lost 9 bases. The DNA for the CDR3 is TGTGCCAGCACAGACAGGGGGCGTTCACCCCTCCACTTT. Residues: CASTDRGRSPLHF.

This clonotype showed up just a few times. This chain links TRBV24-1 with TRBJ2-2, with D possibly being TRBD1 (5 bases). V was cut by 7 bases and J by 3 bases, with 11 bases left in between. CDR1 and CDR2 from the germline V gene are KGHDR and SFDVKD. This CDR3 comprises 14 residues. CDR3 protein: CATRGLGDTGELFF. The CDR3 DNA reads TGTGCCACCAGAGGATTAGGGGACACCGGGGAGCTGTTTTTT.

The chain has TRBV6-5 and TRBJ2-2; D may be TRBD1 (6 bases). This CDR3 contains 15 residues. The V and J ends lost 0 bases and 4 bases respectively, with 9 bases between them. Germline lookup yields CDR1 MNHEY and CDR2 SVGAGI. The CDR3 DNA sequence: TGTGCCAGCAGTTACTCCCCACAGGGCACCGGGGAGCTGTTTTTT. As protein: CASSYSPQGTGELFF.

This chain uses TRBV7-2 with TRBJ2-3; D perhaps matches TRBD1 (5 bases). CDR1 is SGHTA, CDR2 FQGNSA, per germline. This CDR3 comprises 15 residues. The V end lost 6 bases, the J end lost 2 bases, and 15 bases lay between the germline ends. This chain's CDR3 is CASRQPRVYTDTQYF. In nucleotides, the CDR3 is TGTGCCAGCAGACAACCCAGGGTTTACACAGATACGCAGTATTTT.